This is a list of T cell receptor beta chains from one sample in a study of blood T cells in healthy people across ages. TCRdb fed the 5' RACE reads into MiXCR, producing one record per CDR3 protein. The sample includes roughly 1.5 million distinct CDR3 sequences, about 42% of them seen just once. The sequenced sample was blood. The source is a woman younger than 35 in good health. Each CDR3 is given without its conserved first and last residue. Size tells how often a clone was seen (once, few, many) or the class of an expanded clone, and some rows leave it out.

J gene	V gene	clone size	CDR3 protein
TRBJ2-7	TRBV7-2	NA	ASSPDRARQYEQY
TRBJ2-5	TRBV7-2	NA	ASSMTSFQETQY
TRBJ2-2	TRBV7-2	NA	ASSFGPHTGELF
TRBJ1-1	TRBV30	NA	AWSTPSNTEAF
TRBJ2-3	TRBV7-2	NA	ASSLWGLAGDADTQY
TRBJ2-1	TRBV29-1	few	SAVLGLAGLDEQF
TRBJ2-1	TRBV4-1	NA	ASSQDWGTSGYLYNEQF
TRBJ2-7	TRBV7-9	many	ASSRSAYEQY
TRBJ2-1	TRBV4-3	many	ASSEGRAYNEQF
TRBJ2-3	TRBV20-1	few	SADEDIGTDTQY
TRBJ2-7	TRBV12-3/TRBV12-4	NA	ASSFSGHRHNEQY
NA	TRBV27	NA	ASSDGSDYEQY
TRBJ1-1	TRBV14	NA	ASSVIGVTEAF
TRBJ2-1	TRBV2	few	ASSEYYQGGEQF
TRBJ1-2	TRBV7-8	NA	ASTPNTGDGYT
TRBJ2-5	TRBV6-2/TRBV6-3	NA	ASSSIPETQY
TRBJ2-2	TRBV6-5	NA	ASRKKPAPMNTGELF
TRBJ2-1	TRBV19	once	ASSVSGGVYNEQF
TRBJ2-7	TRBV12-3/TRBV12-4	NA	ASSLRGVEDEQY
TRBJ2-7	TRBV4-1	many	AESGAYEQY
TRBJ2-3	TRBV4-3	NA	ASSQGDTTDTQY
TRBJ1-5	TRBV25-1	NA	ASSAIRDRGNQPQH
TRBJ2-7	TRBV20-1	many	SAILGYEQY
NA	TRBV6-5	NA	ASKPTGAYEQY
TRBJ2-1	TRBV27	few	ASSFRLAGGDEQF
TRBJ1-2	TRBV20-1	NA	SARDVRTGGALRPLGYT
TRBJ2-6	TRBV11-1	few	ASSLAHSGANVLT
TRBJ2-2	TRBV7-2	NA	ASTRSGTTGELF
TRBJ1-2	TRBV4-1	NA	ASSPDSGFTYGYT
TRBJ2-1	TRBV5-1	few	ASIPGLAGYNEQF
TRBJ2-1	TRBV5-1	few	ASSLGTRSSYEQF
TRBJ2-2	TRBV20-1	NA	SANQYSASGELF
TRBJ2-5	TRBV2	NA	ASIGAQETQY
TRBJ2-5	TRBV7-2	NA	ASSDTFQETQY
TRBJ2-5	TRBV28	NA	ASSEGRRETQY
TRBJ1-2	TRBV30	NA	ARAAGTAHGYT
TRBJ2-1	TRBV2	NA	ASNVIRSYNEQF
TRBJ2-1	TRBV7-2	NA	ASSLATGGYEQF
TRBJ1-1	TRBV2	few	ASSVSGGHNTEAF
TRBJ2-7	TRBV2	NA	ASKAGGPVYEQY
TRBJ2-3	TRBV20-1	NA	SARIEVAGGTDTQY
TRBJ2-3	TRBV2	many	ATRRSSGDLQMQY
TRBJ1-1	TRBV4-3	NA	ASTPGPMSAEAF
TRBJ1-6	TRBV20-1	NA	SAGDSYNSPLH
TRBJ2-1	TRBV27	many	ASSFLGGSYNEQF
TRBJ1-2	TRBV12-3/TRBV12-4	few	ASSQMGADYGYT
TRBJ2-1	TRBV6-5	few	ASSTGLAGELEQF
TRBJ1-2	TRBV2	few	ASSEQKYRGYT
TRBJ2-7	TRBV6-5	NA	ASSGWGRGSYNEQY
TRBJ2-3	TRBV20-1	NA	SAPSLWLRTDTQY
NA	TRBV29-1	NA	SVTGNSLYNEQY
TRBJ2-6	TRBV29-1	once	SVDRAGANVLT
TRBJ2-7	TRBV25-1	few	ASSDGGPYEQY
TRBJ2-4	TRBV28	NA	ASIPRDGKNIQY
TRBJ2-3	TRBV4-2	NA	ASSHAGASPDTQY
TRBJ2-7	TRBV20-1	NA	SARGLAGGGYNEQY
TRBJ2-1	TRBV10-3	once	AISGTSGSRNEQF
TRBJ1-1	TRBV7-9	few	ASSLETRNAAF